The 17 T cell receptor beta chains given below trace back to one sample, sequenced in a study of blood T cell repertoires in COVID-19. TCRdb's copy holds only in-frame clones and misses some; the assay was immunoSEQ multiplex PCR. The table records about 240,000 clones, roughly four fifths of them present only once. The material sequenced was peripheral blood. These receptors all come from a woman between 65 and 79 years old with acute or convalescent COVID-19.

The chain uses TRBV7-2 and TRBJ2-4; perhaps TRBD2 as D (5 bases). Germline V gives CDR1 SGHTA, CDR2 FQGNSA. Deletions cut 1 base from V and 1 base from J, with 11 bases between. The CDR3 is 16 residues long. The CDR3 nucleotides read TGTGCCAGCAGCTTAGGAGGGTTAGGGGCCAAAAACATTCAGTACTTC. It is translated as CASSLGGLGAKNIQYF.

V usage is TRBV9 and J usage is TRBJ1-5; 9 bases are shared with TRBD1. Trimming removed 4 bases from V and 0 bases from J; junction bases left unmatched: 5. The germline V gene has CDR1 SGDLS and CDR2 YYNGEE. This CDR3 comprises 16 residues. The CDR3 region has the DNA TGTGCCAGCAGCTTTGGGACAGGGTATAGCAATCAGCCCCAGCATTTT. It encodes CASSFGTGYSNQPQHF.

The CDR3 here is CASSQLDVRGAFF. As DNA, the CDR3 is TGCGCCAGCAGTCAATTAGACGTGCGCGGGGCTTTCTTT. The V and J genes are TRBV23-1 and TRBJ1-1; no clear D gene. TRBV23-1 is identified as an open reading frame with a role that is uncertain. The ends were cut back, 1 base at V and 11 bases at J, with 14 bases in the middle. The CDR3 length is 13 residues.

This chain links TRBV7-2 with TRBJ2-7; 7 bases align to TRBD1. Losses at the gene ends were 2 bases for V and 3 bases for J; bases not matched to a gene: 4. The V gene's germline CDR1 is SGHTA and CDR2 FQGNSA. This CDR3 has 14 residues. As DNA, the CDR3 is TGTGCCAGCAGCTTAAGTGGACAGGTCTACGAGCAGTACTTC. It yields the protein CASSLSGQVYEQYF.

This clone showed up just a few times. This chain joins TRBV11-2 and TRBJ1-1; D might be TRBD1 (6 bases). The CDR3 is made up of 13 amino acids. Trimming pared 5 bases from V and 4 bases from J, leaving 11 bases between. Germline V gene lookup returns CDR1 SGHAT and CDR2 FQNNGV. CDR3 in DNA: TGTGCCAGCAGCCCGCAGGGGATCACTGAAGCTTTCTTT. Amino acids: CASSPQGITEAFF. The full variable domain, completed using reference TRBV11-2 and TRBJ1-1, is EAGVAQSPRYKIIEKRQSVAFWCNPISGHATLYWYQQILGQGPKLLIQFQNNGVVDDSQLPKDRFSAERLKGVDSTLKIQPAKLEDSAVYLCASSPQGITEAFFGQGTRLTVV.

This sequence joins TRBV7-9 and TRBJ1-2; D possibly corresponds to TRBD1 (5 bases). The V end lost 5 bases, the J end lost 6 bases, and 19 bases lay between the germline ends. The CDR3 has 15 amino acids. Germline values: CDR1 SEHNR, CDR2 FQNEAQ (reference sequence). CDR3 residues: CASSLSGAVTNGYTF. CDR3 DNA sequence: TGTGCCAGCAGCCTAAGCGGGGCCGTTACCAATGGCTACACCTTC. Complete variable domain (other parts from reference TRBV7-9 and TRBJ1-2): DTGVSQNPRHKITKRGQNVTFRCDPISEHNRLYWYRQTLGQGPEFLTYFQNEAQLEKSRLLSDRFSAERPKGSFSTLEIQRTEQGDSAMYLCASSLSGAVTNGYTFGSGTRLTVV.

The CDR3 here is CASSSGQGVYSPLHF. CDR3 nucleotide sequence: TGCGCCAGCAGCTCCGGACAGGGGGTATACTCACCCCTCCACTTT. The J gene is TRBJ1-6, the V gene TRBV5-1; 10 bases match TRBD1. Trimming removed 3 bases from V and 10 bases from J; junction bases left unmatched: 7. CDR3 length: 15 amino acids. Germline V CDR1 and CDR2: SGHRS, YFSETQ.

The CDR3 nucleotides read TGTGCCAGCAGCGCTGCCTGGGGGGACTACGAGCAGTACTTC. It codes for CASSAAWGDYEQYF. The chain combines TRBV9 with TRBJ2-7; TRBD2 is a possible D gene (6 bases). V was shortened by 3 bases and J by 3 bases, with 13 bases between the two germline ends. The CDR3 length is 14 residues. Germline-derived CDR1 and CDR2 are SGDLS and YYNGEE.

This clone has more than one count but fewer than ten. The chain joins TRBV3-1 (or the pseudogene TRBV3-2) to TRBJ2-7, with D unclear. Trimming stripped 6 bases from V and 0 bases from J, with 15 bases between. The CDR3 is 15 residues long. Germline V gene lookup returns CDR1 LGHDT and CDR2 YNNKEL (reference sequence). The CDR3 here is CASSRLQKPSYEQYF. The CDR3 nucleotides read TGTGCCAGCAGTCGCCTACAGAAACCCTCCTACGAGCAGTACTTC.

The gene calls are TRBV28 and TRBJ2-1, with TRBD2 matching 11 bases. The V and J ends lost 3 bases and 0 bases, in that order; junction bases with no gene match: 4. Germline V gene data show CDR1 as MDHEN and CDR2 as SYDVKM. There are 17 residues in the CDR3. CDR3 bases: TGTGCCAGCAGTTTCTGGCTAGCGGGGGGCTCCTACAATGAGCAGTTCTTC. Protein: CASSFWLAGGSYNEQFF.

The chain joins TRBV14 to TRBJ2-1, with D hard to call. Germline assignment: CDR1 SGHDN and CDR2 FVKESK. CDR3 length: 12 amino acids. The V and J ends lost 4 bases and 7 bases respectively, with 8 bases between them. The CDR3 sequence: CASSPRANEQFF. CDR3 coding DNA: TGTGCCAGCAGCCCCAGAGCGAATGAGCAGTTCTTC.

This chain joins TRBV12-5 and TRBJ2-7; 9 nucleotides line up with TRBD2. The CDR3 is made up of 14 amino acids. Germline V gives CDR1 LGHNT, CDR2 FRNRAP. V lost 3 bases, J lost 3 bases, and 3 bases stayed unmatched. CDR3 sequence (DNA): TGTGCTAGTGGTTTTCGGACTAGCGACTACGAGCAGTACTTC. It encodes CASGFRTSDYEQYF.

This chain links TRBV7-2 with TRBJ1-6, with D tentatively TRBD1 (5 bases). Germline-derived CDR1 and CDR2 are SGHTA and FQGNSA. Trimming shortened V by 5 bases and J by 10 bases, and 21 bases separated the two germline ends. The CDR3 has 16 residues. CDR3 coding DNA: TGTGCCAGCAGCCTAGGGCTCCTTCAAAGGGGCTCACCCCTCCACTTT. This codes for CASSLGLLQRGSPLHF.

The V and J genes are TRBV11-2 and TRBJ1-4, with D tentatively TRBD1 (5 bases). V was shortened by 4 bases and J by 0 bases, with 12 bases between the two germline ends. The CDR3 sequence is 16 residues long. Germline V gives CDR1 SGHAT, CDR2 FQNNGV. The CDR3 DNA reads TGTGCCAGCAGCTCCGGGACTTCTGCAACTAATGAAAAACTGTTTTTT. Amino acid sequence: CASSSGTSATNEKLFF.

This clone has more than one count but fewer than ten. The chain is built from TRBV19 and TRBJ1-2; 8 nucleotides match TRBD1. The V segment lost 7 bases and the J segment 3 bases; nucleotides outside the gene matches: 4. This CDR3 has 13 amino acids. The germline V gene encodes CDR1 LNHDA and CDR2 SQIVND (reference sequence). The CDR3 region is CASTPTGDYGYTF. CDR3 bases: TGTGCCAGTACCCCGACAGGGGACTATGGCTACACCTTC.

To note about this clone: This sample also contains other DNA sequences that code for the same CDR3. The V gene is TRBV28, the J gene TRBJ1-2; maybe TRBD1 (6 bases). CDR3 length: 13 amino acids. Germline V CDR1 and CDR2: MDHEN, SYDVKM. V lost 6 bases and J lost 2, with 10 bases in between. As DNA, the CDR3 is TGTGCCAGCAGCTTAGGACAGAACTATGGCTACACCTTC. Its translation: CASSLGQNYGYTF.

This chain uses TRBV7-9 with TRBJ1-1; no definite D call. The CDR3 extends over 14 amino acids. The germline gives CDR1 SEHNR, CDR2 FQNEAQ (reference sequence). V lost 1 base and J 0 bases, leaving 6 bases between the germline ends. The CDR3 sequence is CASSLVPMNTEAFF. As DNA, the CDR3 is TGTGCCAGCAGCTTAGTCCCCATGAACACTGAAGCTTTCTTT.